A single sample gave rise to the 14 T cell receptor beta chains below, sequenced in a study of blood T cell repertoires in COVID-19. Profiling relied on immunoSEQ multiplex PCR, and the TCRdb table lists in-frame clones only, not all of them. This sample carries about 150,000 clones, around 83% of them seen once, and the ten largest clones take 9% to 13%. The specimen was peripheral blood. The source of these receptors is a woman aged 55 to 70 with COVID-19, enrolled during active disease.

The CDR3: CASSAGQYRDTEAFF. In nucleotides, the CDR3 is TGTGCCAGCAGCGCGGGACAGTATAGAGACACTGAAGCTTTCTTT. The gene calls are TRBV7-3 and TRBJ1-1; 7 bases align to TRBD1. The CDR3 length is 15 residues. With 5 bases clipped from V and 3 bases from J, the junction kept 9 bases outside the gene matches. Per germline, CDR1 SGHTA and CDR2 FQGTGA.

The chain uses TRBV9 and TRBJ1-2; D is undetermined. V was trimmed by 4 bases and J by 4 bases, leaving 14 bases between them. The germline V gene has CDR1 SGDLS and CDR2 YYNGEE. The CDR3 runs to 14 residues. CDR3: CASSYGREAYGYTF. In DNA, the CDR3 is TGTGCCAGCAGCTATGGACGGGAGGCCTATGGCTACACCTTC.

V gene TRBV4-1 combines with J gene TRBJ1-4; no reliable D call. V lost 1 base and J lost 0, with 9 bases in between. Germline V gives CDR1 MGHRA, CDR2 YSYEKL. The CDR3 runs 16 residues. The CDR3 protein is CASSQVPSATNEKLFF. The CDR3 DNA reads TGCGCCAGCAGCCAAGTGCCCAGCGCAACTAATGAAAAACTGTTTTTT.

This chain links TRBV30 with TRBJ1-1, with D perhaps TRBD1 (5 bases). Germline V lookup: CDR1 GTSNPN, CDR2 SVGIG (reference sequence). The CDR3 length is 16 residues. V lost 3 bases and J lost 1, with 18 bases in between. The CDR3 is CAWSFVVGHPNTEAFF. The CDR3 DNA sequence: TGTGCCTGGAGCTTTGTCGTTGGACACCCGAACACTGAAGCTTTCTTT. Filled out from reference TRBV30 and TRBJ1-1, the complete variable domain reads SQTIHQWPATLVQPVGSPLSLECTVEGTSNPNLYWYRQAAGRGLQLLFYSVGIGQISSEVPQNLSASRPQDRQFILSSKKLLLSDSGFYLCAWSFVVGHPNTEAFFGQGTRLTVV.

The genes are TRBV2 and TRBJ2-5; D is unclear. Germline V CDR1 and CDR2: SNHLY, FYNNEI. This CDR3 has 11 amino acids. V was shortened by 5 bases and J by 3 bases, with 4 bases between the two germline ends. The CDR3 protein is CASSLKETQYF. The CDR3 nucleotides read TGTGCCAGCAGTCTAAAAGAGACCCAGTACTTC.

V and J are TRBV19 and TRBJ1-2, with a possible D match to TRBD1 (5 bases). There are 14 residues in the CDR3. V was pared by 2 bases and J by 4 bases, with 11 bases between. Germline V gives CDR1 LNHDA, CDR2 SQIVND (reference sequence). The CDR3 DNA reads as TGTGCCAGTAGTATAAGACAGTGGTTCTATGGCTACACCTTC. Protein sequence: CASSIRQWFYGYTF. Full variable domain (remainder filled in from reference TRBV19 and TRBJ1-2): DGGITQSPKYLFRKEGQNVTLSCEQNLNHDAMYWYRQDPGQGLRLIYYSQIVNDFQKGDIAEGYSVSREKKESFPLTVTSAQKNPTAFYLCASSIRQWFYGYTFGSGTRLTVV.

The chain is built from TRBV29-1 and TRBJ2-2; 7 bases agree with TRBD1. V gave up 8 bases and J gave up 2 bases; unmatched junction bases: 5. The length of the CDR3 is 13 residues. The germline CDR1 and CDR2 sequences are SQVTM and ANQGSEA. In nucleotides, the CDR3 is TGCAGCACCGGGACAGTTAACACCGGGGAGCTGTTTTTT. Amino acids: CSTGTVNTGELFF.

This rearrangement joins TRBV29-1 to TRBJ1-2; no clear D gene. Germline assignment: CDR1 SQVTM and CDR2 ANQGSEA. The V end lost 1 base, the J end lost 1 base, and 10 bases lay between the germline ends. This CDR3 contains 14 residues. CDR3 region: CSVEGASRNYGYTF. The CDR3 nucleotides are TGCAGCGTTGAAGGGGCCAGCCGTAACTATGGCTACACCTTC.

This clone was picked up one time. This rearrangement joins TRBV11-1 to TRBJ2-3; 9 nucleotides agree with TRBD1. Losses at the gene ends were 5 bases for V and 1 base for J; bases not matched to a gene: 4. The CDR3 covers 15 residues. Germline V gives CDR1 SGHAT, CDR2 FQDESV (reference sequence). CDR3 protein: CASSLRDRGTDTQYF. In nucleotides, the CDR3 is TGTGCCAGCAGCCTCCGGGACAGGGGCACAGATACGCAGTATTTT.

CDR3 bases: TGTGCCAGCAGCATTGACAGGGGGGATCGCGAGACCCAGTACTTC. Its protein product is CASSIDRGDRETQYF. V usage is TRBV6-5 and J usage is TRBJ2-5; TRBD1 aligns across 9 bases. The CDR3 sequence is 15 residues long. Germline-derived CDR1 and CDR2 are MNHEY and SVGAGI. V lost 6 bases, J lost 5 bases, and 10 bases stayed unmatched.

The V and J genes are TRBV5-6 and TRBJ2-5; 8 bases are a match to TRBD1. CDR1 and CDR2 from the germline V gene are SGHDT and YYEEEE. This CDR3 has 14 residues. V trimming: 6 bases; J trimming: 4 bases; junction bases outside the gene matches: 8. The DNA for the CDR3 is TGTGCCAGCAACCAACAGGGGGACGGAGAGACCCAGTACTTC. Encoded protein: CASNQQGDGETQYF.

The chain uses TRBV12-5 and TRBJ1-2, with 7 bases identical to TRBD1. The junction had 3 bases not matched to a gene; V was cut back by 1 base and J by 4 bases. The germline V gene encodes CDR1 LGHNT and CDR2 FRNRAP. The CDR3 is made up of 14 amino acids. CDR3 protein: CASGLETGFYGYTF. In nucleotides, the CDR3 is TGTGCTAGTGGTTTGGAGACAGGGTTCTATGGCTACACCTTC.

The rearrangement links TRBV9 to TRBJ2-7; the match to TRBD1 covers 9 bases. This CDR3 is built from 16 residues. Germline V gene sequence: CDR1 SGDLS, CDR2 YYNGEE. V dropped 0 bases and J dropped 0; count of bases not matched to a gene: 4. This CDR3 is CASSVAQGASSYEQYF. CDR3 bases: TGTGCCAGCAGCGTAGCACAGGGGGCAAGCTCCTACGAGCAGTACTTC. Full variable domain (missing parts from reference TRBV9 and TRBJ2-7): DSGVTQTPKHLITATGQRVTLRCSPRSGDLSVYWYQQSLDQGLQFLIQYYNGEERAKGNILERFSAQQFPDLHSELNLSSLELGDSALYFCASSVAQGASSYEQYFGPGTRLTVT.

This clone has a handful of counts. The chain has TRBV18 and TRBJ1-1; D is ambiguous. With 1 base removed from V and 1 base from J, the gap between germline ends came to 7 bases. The CDR3 sequence is 14 residues long. Germline V gives CDR1 KGHSH, CDR2 LQKENI. The CDR3 DNA reads TGTGCCAGCTCACCACGTTCGGGGAACACTGAAGCTTTCTTT. It specifies CASSPRSGNTEAFF. Looking up the rest from reference TRBV18 and TRBJ1-1 gives the full variable domain: NAGVMQNPRHLVRRRGQEARLRCSPMKGHSHVYWYRQLPEEGLKFMVYLQKENIIDESGMPKERFSAEFPKEGPSILRIQQVVRGDSAAYFCASSPRSGNTEAFFGQGTRLTVV.